The rows below give T cell receptor beta chains drawn from one sample of a study of cytomegalovirus exposure and HLA in healthy donors. Clones were sequenced by immunoSEQ multiplex PCR, and TCRdb holds only the in-frame ones, with some missing. Of around 140,000 clones in the sample, roughly 89% are singletons; the top ten hold 0.95% to 1.5%. The material sequenced was PBMCs. These receptors were obtained from a woman under 30 in good health and CMV-seronegative. Each CDR3 is given with its conserved first and last residue. D genes are given only for firm matches. Only part of the rows carry a size: once, few, many, or a class if the clone is expanded.

clone_size	v_call	d_call	j_call	cdr3_aa	cdr3_nt
NA	TRBV2	TRBD1	TRBJ1-1	CASSGEGQGGNEAFF	TGTGCCAGCAGTGGGGAGGGACAGGGGGGAAATGAAGCTTTCTTT
once	TRBV21-1	NA	TRBJ2-3	CASSNLGRQGPQDGTDTQYF	TGTGCCAGCAGCAACTTGGGCAGACAGGGTCCTCAAGATGGCACAGATACGCAGTATTTT
NA	TRBV2	NA	TRBJ2-1	CASSSIGAAGNEQFF	TGTGCCAGCAGTTCGATTGGAGCTGCCGGCAATGAGCAGTTCTTC
NA	TRBV5-6	TRBD1	TRBJ1-5	CASSRGTGSGQPQHF	TGTGCCAGCAGCCGTGGGACAGGGTCGGGGCAGCCCCAGCATTTT
NA	TRBV5-1	TRBD1	TRBJ1-1	CASSLEAGGTEAFF	TGCGCCAGCAGCTTGGAGGCAGGGGGCACTGAAGCTTTCTTT
few	TRBV6-1	TRBD1	TRBJ2-7	CASSAQPAGGGEQYF	TGTGCCAGCAGTGCCCAGCCGGCAGGGGGCGGCGAGCAGTACTTC
many	TRBV5-1	TRBD1	TRBJ1-6	CASSLDGQGNNSPLHF	TGCGCCAGCAGCCTGGATGGACAGGGGAATAATTCACCCCTCCACTTT
NA	TRBV11-2	NA	TRBJ2-7	CASSLEQGLLSYEQYF	TGTGCCAGCAGCTTAGAGCAGGGGCTACTATCCTACGAGCAGTACTTC
NA	TRBV6-1	NA	TRBJ1-5	CASRVGGQPQHF	TGTGCCAGCAGGGTCGGGGGTCAGCCCCAGCATTTT
NA	TRBV7-9	TRBD1	TRBJ1-1	CASLLDREGTEAFF	TGTGCCAGCCTATTGGACAGGGAGGGAACTGAAGCTTTCTTT
NA	TRBV6-5	TRBD2	TRBJ2-3	CASSRLSGDTDTQYF	TGTGCCAGCAGTCGACTTAGCGGGGACACAGATACGCAGTATTTT
NA	TRBV6-5	NA	TRBJ1-3	CASRRGGAGNTIYF	TGTGCCAGCAGAAGAGGAGGGGCTGGAAACACCATATATTTT
NA	TRBV6-5	NA	TRBJ1-1	CASSYSQGINTEAFF	TGTGCCAGCAGTTATTCCCAGGGGATAAACACTGAAGCTTTCTTT
NA	TRBV5-4	TRBD2	TRBJ2-3	CASSWERLATDTQYF	TGTGCCAGCAGCTGGGAACGACTAGCAACAGATACGCAGTATTTT
NA	TRBV7-9	NA	TRBJ2-7	CASSWWGGLPGSYEQYF	TGTGCCAGCAGTTGGTGGGGGGGCCTTCCCGGTTCCTACGAGCAGTACTTC
NA	TRBV5-8	NA	TRBJ2-1	CASSIGQLYNEQFF	TGTGCCAGCAGCATAGGACAGTTGTACAATGAGCAGTTCTTC
NA	TRBV7-7	NA	TRBJ2-5	CASSPGGSGETQYF	TGTGCTAGCAGCCCAGGGGGGTCAGGAGAGACCCAGTACTTC
NA	TRBV5-6	NA	TRBJ1-4	CASTLIGRVDEKLFF	TGTGCCAGCACCCTGATTGGGAGGGTTGATGAAAAACTGTTTTTT
NA	TRBV27	NA	TRBJ2-6	CASSLATGSGANVLTF	TGTGCCAGCAGTTTAGCCACTGGCTCTGGGGCCAACGTCCTGACTTTC
NA	TRBV19	TRBD1	TRBJ2-1	CATRGGRGSYNEQFF	TGTGCCACTCGAGGGGGCAGGGGGTCCTACAATGAGCAGTTCTTC
NA	TRBV11-3	TRBD1	TRBJ2-2	CASSLERTGRTGELFF	TGTGCCAGCAGCTTAGAAAGGACAGGGCGCACCGGGGAGCTGTTTTTT
NA	TRBV10-3	TRBD2	TRBJ2-5	CAISDGLMGTSGGRMLETQYF	TGTGCCATCAGTGATGGTCTTATGGGGACTAGCGGGGGGCGTATGCTTGAGACCCAGTACTTC
NA	TRBV9	TRBD2	TRBJ2-7	CASSVAGEGKAYEQYF	TGTGCCAGCAGCGTAGCTGGGGAGGGAAAAGCCTACGAGCAGTACTTC
NA	TRBV6-1	TRBD2	TRBJ2-3	CASGGAGGPTQYF	TGTGCCAGCGGGGGTGCGGGGGGGCCTACGCAGTATTTT
NA	TRBV28	NA	TRBJ2-5	CASSLSPEDSTETQYF	TGTGCCAGCAGTTTATCCCCCGAGGACAGTACCGAGACCCAGTACTTC
NA	TRBV11-2	NA	TRBJ2-7	CASSRYGSYEQYF	TGTGCCAGCAGCAGATACGGTTCCTACGAGCAGTACTTC
NA	TRBV19	NA	TRBJ2-2	CASSIRGSGELFF	TGTGCCAGTAGTATTCGGGGTTCCGGGGAGCTGTTTTTT
NA	TRBV6-1	NA	TRBJ1-4	CASSDPATNEKLFF	TGTGCCAGCAGTGATCCCGCAACTAATGAAAAACTGTTTTTT
NA	TRBV4-1	TRBD1	TRBJ1-6	CASSSLPTGGSSPLHF	TGCGCCAGCAGCTCCCTCCCCACAGGGGGGAGTTCACCCCTCCACTTT
NA	TRBV2	NA	TRBJ1-1	CARSGTMGTEAFF	TGTGCCAGATCCGGGACAATGGGCACTGAAGCTTTCTTT
NA	TRBV6-5	TRBD1	TRBJ1-1	CASGQGLNTEAFF	TGTGCCAGCGGACAGGGCTTGAACACTGAAGCTTTCTTT
NA	TRBV5-1	NA	TRBJ1-1	CASSTQGNTEAFF	TGCGCCAGCTCCACCCAGGGGAACACTGAAGCTTTCTTT
NA	TRBV4-1	TRBD2	TRBJ2-1	CASGGGFAQFF	TGCGCCAGCGGGGGGGGTTTTGCGCAGTTCTTC
NA	TRBV7-3	TRBD2	TRBJ2-3	CASRPPGLAVTDTQYF	TGTGCCAGCAGGCCGCCCGGACTAGCGGTCACAGATACGCAGTATTTT
NA	TRBV18	TRBD1	TRBJ2-7	CASSRGPGQGTYEQYF	TGTGCCAGCTCACGAGGACCGGGACAGGGGACGTACGAGCAGTACTTC
few	TRBV6-5	TRBD1	TRBJ1-6	CASSTGDSPLHF	TGTGCCAGCAGCACAGGGGATTCACCCCTCCACTTT
NA	TRBV5-1	NA	TRBJ1-1	CASSLERNTEAFF	TGCGCCAGCAGCTTGGAGAGGAACACTGAAGCTTTCTTT
once	TRBV19	NA	TRBJ1-2	CASSIGYRNYGYTF	TGTGCCAGTAGTATAGGTTACAGGAACTATGGCTACACCTTC
NA	TRBV5-1	NA	TRBJ2-3	CASSLYGDPRDTQYF	TGCGCCAGCAGCCTTTACGGGGATCCGAGAGATACGCAGTATTTT
once	TRBV29-1	NA	TRBJ2-3	CSVDPGSEDTQYF	TGCAGCGTTGACCCAGGGTCGGAAGATACGCAGTATTTT
NA	TRBV14	NA	TRBJ2-1	CASSQAVAYNEQFF	TGTGCCAGCAGCCAAGCCGTGGCTTACAATGAGCAGTTCTTC
once	TRBV5-1	NA	TRBJ1-1	CASSPTTRTQNTEAFF	TGCGCCAGCAGCCCAACGACAAGGACACAGAACACTGAAGCTTTCTTT
NA	TRBV5-4	NA	TRBJ1-1	CASRRREDTEAFF	TGTGCCAGCAGAAGGAGGGAGGACACTGAAGCTTTCTTT
NA	TRBV7-9	NA	TRBJ1-1	CASSLAYRSRLGTEAFF	TGTGCCAGCAGCTTAGCTTACAGGTCCAGACTCGGGACTGAAGCTTTCTTT
few	TRBV7-6	NA	TRBJ2-6	CASSPQPIQGTPSGANVLTF	TGTGCCAGCAGCCCGCAACCCATCCAGGGGACCCCATCTGGGGCCAACGTCCTGACTTTC
NA	TRBV7-3	TRBD1	TRBJ2-1	CASSLSGGYNEQFF	TGTGCCAGCAGCTTATCAGGGGGTTACAATGAGCAGTTCTTC
NA	TRBV21-1	NA	TRBJ1-1	CASRYPLGTEAFF	TGTGCCAGCAGGTACCCCCTCGGCACTGAAGCTTTCTTT
NA	TRBV10-3	NA	TRBJ2-1	CAIGGDPTYNEQFF	TGTGCCATAGGTGGAGACCCGACCTACAATGAGCAGTTCTTC
NA	TRBV4-2	TRBD1	TRBJ1-2	CASSQDSGGLIYGYTF	TGTGCCAGCAGCCAAGATTCAGGGGGATTGATCTATGGCTACACCTTC
NA	TRBV2	TRBD2	TRBJ2-1	CASRPPGLAPRWNEQFF	TGTGCCAGCAGACCTCCGGGACTAGCGCCCCGTTGGAATGAGCAGTTCTTC
NA	TRBV5-6	NA	TRBJ2-5	CASSLHQTGTRKGQETQYF	TGTGCCAGCAGCTTGCACCAAACCGGGACAAGAAAAGGACAGGAGACCCAGTACTTC
NA	TRBV7-3	TRBD1	TRBJ1-2	CASSAGQGGDYGYTF	TGTGCCAGCAGCGCCGGACAGGGTGGGGACTATGGCTACACCTTC
NA	TRBV6-1	NA	TRBJ1-2	CASSPQGNGYTF	TGTGCCAGCAGCCCCCAGGGAAATGGCTACACCTTC
NA	TRBV19	NA	TRBJ2-6	CASNPDSSGANVLTF	TGTGCCAGTAACCCCGACAGCTCTGGGGCCAACGTCCTGACTTTC
NA	TRBV19	NA	TRBJ2-5	CASTPGNQETQYF	TGTGCCAGTACCCCCGGGAACCAAGAGACCCAGTACTTC